This TCR beta chain was obtained from a study of radiation and T cells in renal cell carcinoma. The treatment denotes: 15 Gy SBRT to primary tumor, nephrectomy 4 weeks later. Concerning this clone itself: No antigen is known for it.

Data came from immunoSEQ multiplex PCR; TCRdb stores just in-frame clones and leaves some out. This table holds several thousand clones, roughly 55% found once. Findings and limits, study-wide: Compared with controls, irradiated tumors had more, larger dominant CDR3 motifs. In nephrectomy-only tumors, top 100 clonotypes averaged approximately 40%, versus around 50% irradiated. In blood, top tumor clones expanded by 2 weeks, shrinking by 4. Intratumoral heterogeneity was not captured in these approximately 1 g regions.

The germline CDR1 and CDR2 sequences are MNHNS and SASEGT. There are 10 residues in the CDR3. The V and J ends lost 7 bases and 4 bases respectively, with 5 bases between them. The clonotype comes from a man aged 55-75 years with renal cell carcinoma. Sample: tumor tissue, taken from a patient whose treatment included radiotherapy and nephrectomy. V usage is TRBV6-1 and J usage is TRBJ2-7; the D is unclear. CDR3 in amino acids: CASNDYEQYF. The CDR3 DNA reads TGTGCCAGCAACGATTACGAGCAGTACTTC.